Shown below are 17 T cell receptor beta chains from a single sample sequenced in a study of CD8+CD57+ T cells in acquired aplastic anemia. Both TCR beta VDJ combination and CDR3 sequence profiling were carried out. Genomic DNA was the template for this profiling. TCRdb independently ran MiXCR on the reads; one entry per CDR3 protein. The sample records about 180,000 distinct CDR3 sequences, around 63% being singletons. It was patients with CD8+CD57+ cell expansion by flow cytometry who were chosen for sequencing. Sequenced: sorted CD4+, CD8+, or CD8+CD57+ T cells (not recorded which) from PBMCs. The receptors were sampled from a human donor with aplastic anemia.

This clonotype was observed at least ten times. V gene TRBV10-1 combines with J gene TRBJ1-6; possible D gene TRBD1, 5 bases. CDR3 length equals 13 residues. Trimming shortened V by 0 bases and J by 13 bases, and 10 bases separated the two germline ends. Germline V gene sequence: CDR1 WNHNN, CDR2 SYGVQD (reference sequence). CDR3 residues: CASSESVRGPLHF. In DNA form, the CDR3 reads TGCGCCAGCAGTGAGTCCGTAAGGGGCCCCCTCCACTTT.

As for this clonotype: The conserved final phenylalanine or tryptophan is absent from the CDR3, which likely points to a read error. Here the CDR3 DNA reads TGTGCCATCGGTGGCTCGAACACCGGGGAGCTGTTTTCT. It encodes CAIGGSNTGELFS. The J gene is TRBJ2-2, the V gene TRBV10-3, with no clear D. CDR3 length: 13 residues. V lost 8 bases and J lost 0, with 7 bases in between. CDR1 is ENHRY and CDR2 is SYGVKD in the germline V gene.

This clonotype occurred many times. V is TRBV20-1 and J is TRBJ2-1, with D unresolved. The CDR3 runs to 16 residues. Germline CDR1 is DFQATT and CDR2 is SNEGSKA (reference sequence). Trimming stripped 1 base from V and 0 bases from J, with 13 bases between. CDR3 nucleotides: TGCAGTGCTAGAGCCCCCGCCGGAAGCTCCTACAATGAGCAGTTCTTC. Its protein is CSARAPAGSSYNEQFF.

This clonotype was seen repeatedly, ten times or more. This chain joins TRBV7-9 and TRBJ2-7; TRBD2 is a possible D gene (7 bases). The V and J ends lost 3 bases and 5 bases respectively, with 20 bases between them. This CDR3 comprises 16 residues. CDR1 SEHNR and CDR2 FQNEAQ come from the germline V gene (reference sequence). The chain's CDR3 is CASSLVGGLSPDEQYF. CDR3 DNA sequence: TGTGCCAGCAGCTTGGTCGGGGGGCTTTCTCCGGACGAGCAGTACTTC.

In the case of this clonotype: Germline and junction disagree at one end, which may indicate a read error. The chain recombines TRBV15 with TRBJ2-7; TRBD1 matches 10 bases. This CDR3 has 16 residues. Germline CDR1 is LNHNV and CDR2 is YYDKDF (reference sequence). CDR3 amino acids: CATSRDLGQGFYERYF. CDR3 bases: TGTGCCACCAGCAGAGATTTGGGACAGGGGTTCTACGAGCGGTACTTC.

This clonotype was recorded once. V and J are TRBV7-9 and TRBJ2-3; the match to TRBD2 covers 13 bases. The length of the CDR3 is 13 residues. Looked up from germline, CDR1 is SEHNR and CDR2 is FQNEAQ (reference sequence). V was pared by 10 bases and J by 6 bases, with 4 bases of the junction left unmatched. The CDR3 is CATRLAGGDTQYF. The CDR3 nucleotides are TGTGCCACTCGACTAGCGGGGGGCGATACGCAGTATTTT. The full variable domain, with the rest looked up from reference TRBV7-9 and TRBJ2-3, is DTGVSQNPRHKITKRGQNVTFRCDPISEHNRLYWYRQTLGQGPEFLTYFQNEAQLEKSRLLSDRFSAERPKGSFSTLEIQRTEQGDSAMYLCATRLAGGDTQYFGPGTRLTVL.

The J gene is TRBJ2-7, the V gene TRBV20-1, with D unclear. CDR1 is DFQATT, CDR2 SNEGSKA, per germline (reference sequence). V was clipped by 0 bases and J by 2 bases, with 11 bases between them. This CDR3 has 14 residues. The chain's CDR3 is CSARDLKRTYEQYF. The CDR3 DNA reads as TGCAGTGCTAGAGATCTGAAAAGAACCTACGAGCAGTACTTC.

This clonotype was observed a few times. Being one base from a much bigger clone, this may be a read error. This rearrangement joins TRBV19 to TRBJ1-6; 7 nucleotides line up with TRBD1. The J segment lost 11 bases and the V segment lost 10 bases, leaving 17 bases of the junction unmatched. The CDR3 sequence is 15 residues long. Germline lookup yields CDR1 LNHDA and CDR2 SQIVND (reference sequence). The CDR3 region is CATSLGGRGLTPLHF. The CDR3 nucleotides are TGTGCCACCTCTCTCGGGGGCAGGGGGTTAACACCCCTCCACTTT.

The genes are TRBV7-9 and TRBJ2-5; 7 bases are a match to TRBD2. The CDR3 sequence is 15 residues long. CDR1 and CDR2 (germline): SEHNR, FQNEAQ (reference sequence). Trimming took 4 bases from V and 5 from J; bases not matched to a gene: 10. In DNA form, the CDR3 reads TGTGCCAGCAGCTCGGGAGGTGGAGCCTCGGAGACCCAGTACTTC. It specifies CASSSGGGASETQYF.

This clonotype has only one observation. The rearrangement uses TRBV20-1 and TRBJ2-7, with D unresolved. The CDR3 runs 14 residues. The V end lost 3 bases, the J end lost 0 bases, and 12 bases lay between the germline ends. Germline V lookup: CDR1 DFQATT, CDR2 SNEGSKA (reference sequence). CDR3 bases: TGCAGTGCTAGCCGACGGCTACTCTCCTACGAGCAGTACTTC. Its translation is CSASRRLLSYEQYF.

The rearrangement links TRBV12-3 or TRBV12-4 to TRBJ1-1; 7 bases agree with TRBD1. The CDR3 totals 13 residues. V was clipped by 6 bases and J by 6 bases; unmatched bases: 7. The DNA for the CDR3 is TGTGCCAGCAGACCACAGGGGTGGGCTGAAGCTTTCTTT. Translation: CASRPQGWAEAFF.

This clonotype was seen many times. This chain connects TRBV2 to TRBJ2-1, with a possible D match to TRBD2 (7 bases). Germline V gene data show CDR1 as SNHLY and CDR2 as FYNNEI. V was trimmed by 1 base and J by 5 bases, leaving 15 bases between them. The CDR3 is 16 amino acids. CDR3 region: CASSEGGGAFNNEQFF. The CDR3 coding sequence is TGTGCCAGCAGTGAAGGGGGGGGGGCCTTTAACAATGAGCAGTTCTTC.

J is TRBJ1-3 and V is TRBV5-1, with 7 bases identical to TRBD1. J gave up 6 bases and V 4 bases, and 10 bases lay outside the gene matches. Germline values: CDR1 SGHRS, CDR2 YFSETQ. This CDR3 is 15 amino acids long. CDR3 sequence (DNA): TGCGCCAGCAGCCTCACAGGGGAAGCCGCAAACACCATATATTTT. It codes for CASSLTGEAANTIYF.

The V gene is TRBV29-1, the J gene TRBJ1-1; TRBD1 aligns across 7 bases. V lost 6 bases, J lost 4 bases, and 14 bases stayed unmatched. Germline V CDR1 and CDR2: SQVTM, ANQGSEA. This CDR3 spans 15 amino acids. This CDR3 is CSVPVVRQGGTEAFF. Here the CDR3 DNA reads TGCAGCGTCCCTGTAGTACGACAGGGAGGCACTGAAGCTTTCTTT.

The chain has TRBV27 and TRBJ1-6, with a tentative D call TRBD1 (5 bases). CDR3 length equals 18 residues. Germline values: CDR1 MNHEY, CDR2 SMNVEV (reference sequence). Trimming left V 5 bases short and J 0 bases short, with 17 bases between. CDR3 sequence (DNA): TGTGCCAGCAGTCTCCTTAGGGGCCTAAGCTCCTATAATTCACCCCTCCACTTT. Protein sequence: CASSLLRGLSSYNSPLHF.

In the case of this clonotype: A much larger clone sits a single nucleotide away, making a read error possible. The gene calls are TRBV10-3 and TRBJ2-7; D may be TRBD2 (6 bases). Per the germline V gene, CDR1 is ENHRY and CDR2 is SYGVKD. The CDR3 contains 13 residues. V gave up 4 bases and J gave up 3 bases, with 10 bases separating them. The CDR3 DNA is TGTGCCATCAGTGGGGGGGTAGTCTACGAGCAGTACTTC. Its translation: CAISGGVVYEQYF.

This clonotype was seen more than once but under ten times. The rearrangement joins TRBV4-2 to TRBJ1-4; D is possibly TRBD1 (5 bases). CDR1 is LGHNA and CDR2 is YNFKEQ in the germline V gene. The CDR3 sequence is 15 residues long. V lost 0 bases, J lost 4 bases, and 9 bases lay in between. CDR3 in DNA: TGTGCCAGCAGCCAAGATCCAGGGTTTAATGAAAAACTGTTTTTT. Its translation: CASSQDPGFNEKLFF.